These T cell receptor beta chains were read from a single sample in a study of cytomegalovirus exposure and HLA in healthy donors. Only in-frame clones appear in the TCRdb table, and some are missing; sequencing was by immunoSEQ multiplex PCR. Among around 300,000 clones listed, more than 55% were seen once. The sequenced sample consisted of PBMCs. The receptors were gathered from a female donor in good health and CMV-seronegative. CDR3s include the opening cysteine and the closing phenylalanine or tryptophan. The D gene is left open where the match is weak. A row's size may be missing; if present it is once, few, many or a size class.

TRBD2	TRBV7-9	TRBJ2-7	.	CASSLGSGLAIHEQYF	TGTGCCAGCAGCCTAGGGTCGGGACTAGCGATCCACGAGCAGTACTTC
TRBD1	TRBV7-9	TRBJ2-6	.	CASSSDRGSGANVLTF	TGTGCCAGCAGCTCCGACAGGGGTAGTGGGGCCAACGTCCTGACTTTC
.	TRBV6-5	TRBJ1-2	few	CASRLAGPNYGYTF	TGTGCCAGCAGACTCGCGGGGCCTAACTATGGCTACACCTTC
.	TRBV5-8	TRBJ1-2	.	CASTDFYGYTF	TGTGCCAGCACCGACTTTTATGGCTACACCTTC
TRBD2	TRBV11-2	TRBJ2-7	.	CASSHRWGTRNEQYF	TGTGCCAGCAGCCATCGCTGGGGGACTAGGAACGAGCAGTACTTC
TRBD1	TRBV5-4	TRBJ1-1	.	CASSRQGATEAFF	TGTGCCAGCAGCCGACAGGGGGCCACTGAAGCTTTCTTT
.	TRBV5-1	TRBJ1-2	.	CASSSGQYANYGYTF	TGCGCCAGCAGCTCAGGACAGTATGCTAACTATGGCTACACCTTC
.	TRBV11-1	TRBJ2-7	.	CASSLGAGLSSYEQYF	TGTGCCAGCAGCTTAGGGGCGGGACTTTCCTCCTACGAGCAGTACTTC
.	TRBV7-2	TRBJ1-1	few	CASSLRQPHTEAFF	TGTGCCAGCAGCTTGCGGCAGCCGCACACTGAAGCTTTCTTT
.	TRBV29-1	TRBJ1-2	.	CSVNWDKADYGYTF	TGCAGCGTCAATTGGGACAAAGCGGACTATGGCTACACCTTC
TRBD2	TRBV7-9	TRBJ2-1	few	CASSLIAGGLYEQFF	TGTGCCAGCAGCTTAATAGCGGGAGGGCTTTATGAGCAGTTCTTC
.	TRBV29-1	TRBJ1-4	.	CSVLDSANEKLFF	TGCAGCGTTTTAGACAGCGCTAATGAAAAACTGTTTTTT
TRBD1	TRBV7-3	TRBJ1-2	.	CASSTGTGVGYTF	TGTGCCAGCAGCACCGGGACAGGGGTTGGCTACACCTTC
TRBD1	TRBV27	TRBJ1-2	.	CASRYTGGGGYTF	TGTGCCAGCAGATATACAGGGGGCGGTGGCTACACCTTC
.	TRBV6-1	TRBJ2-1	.	CASSESASSYNEQFF	TGTGCCAGCAGTGAATCTGCGAGCTCCTACAATGAGCAGTTCTTC
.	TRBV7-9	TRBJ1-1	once	CASSPTEVLNTEAFF	TGTGCCAGCAGCCCCACCGAGGTATTGAACACTGAAGCTTTCTTT